The T cell receptor (beta chain) under discussion was sequenced for a study of blood T cell repertoires in COVID-19. The wider study: Samples came from the United States, Italy and Spain, spanning acute and convalescent COVID-19. In each case, the material was cDNA or gDNA derived from T cells, B-cell-depleted T cells, or PBMCs.

V shed 0 bases, J shed 2 bases, and the junction held 3 bases outside the gene matches. Looked up from germline, CDR1 is SGHTA and CDR2 is FQGNSA. The CDR3 sequence is 15 residues long. Per the authors' pipeline: Reference gene primers were amplified, and this amplification served to estimate nucleated cell counts. Libraries were prepared by immunoSEQ multiplex PCR; TCRdb keeps only in-frame clonotypes and omits some of them. The V and J calls and clone size are taken from that table; D and trimming were inferred from the DNA. The sample lists roughly 80,000 clones, 75% to 90% occurring once. The chain couples TRBV7-2 to TRBJ2-7, with 8 bases matching TRBD1. The sequence was collected from a man between 60 and 75 years old with active or convalescent COVID-19. The specimen sequenced was peripheral blood. The CDR3: CASSLAGTGTYEQYF. The CDR3 nucleotides read TGTGCCAGCAGCTTAGCCGGGACAGGCACCTACGAGCAGTACTTC.